One sample yielded the 7 T cell receptor beta chains listed below, sequenced in a study of post-analysis software for immune sequencing data (dated by TCRdb to 2013 to 2016). Overall results and qualifications from the work: Several TRBV segments, including TRBV5-6, TRBV5-1 and TRBV20-1, were significantly more frequent in patients than controls.

The method was PCR. The instrument was an Illumina HiSeq 2500. Unique molecular identifiers were incorporated into TCR beta cDNA libraries to reduce PCR and sequencing biases. TCRdb reprocessed the public reads (quality trimming at Q25 with fastp, clone calling with MiXCR) and kept in-frame beta chains. Rows with one shared CDR3 protein collapse into an entry with the most common genes and DNA. Here the sample has about 150,000 distinct CDR3 sequences; 30% occur a single time. Approximately 1.5% of the sample rests with the top ten. Their recognized antigens are unknown. The sequenced sample consisted of blood. The origin of the receptors is a girl aged 10-17 years with multiple sclerosis.

V is TRBV7-9 and J is TRBJ2-5; tentatively, D is TRBD1 or TRBD2 (5 bases each). CDR1 SEHNR and CDR2 FQNEAQ come from the germline V gene (reference sequence). The CDR3 extends over 15 amino acids. Trimming left V 5 bases short and J 5 bases short, with 18 bases between. The CDR3 sequence is CASSGSREFKETQYF. CDR3 in DNA: TGTGCCAGCAGCGGGAGCAGGGAATTTAAGGAGACCCAGTACTTC.

Only a few counts were recorded for this clonotype. CDR3: CSVKIWTTTNTGELFF. Written as DNA, the CDR3 is TGCAGCGTTAAGATATGGACAACAACGAACACCGGGGAGCTGTTTTTT. The V and J genes are TRBV29-1 and TRBJ2-2; TRBD1 might be the D (5 bases). This CDR3 has 16 residues. Per the germline V gene, CDR1 is SQVTM and CDR2 is ANQGSEA. V dropped 5 bases and J dropped 0 bases, with 16 bases sitting between them.

Remarks on this clonotype: A much larger clone differs by one base, so this may be a read error. The chain employs TRBV5-1 and TRBJ2-7; 8 positions agree with TRBD2. Trimming cost V 3 bases and J 7 bases; bases outside gene matches: 12. The CDR3 totals 15 residues. In germline, CDR1 is SGHRS, CDR2 YFSETQ. The CDR3 is CASSSLADPLDEQYF. The CDR3 DNA is TGCGCCAGCAGCTCACTAGCGGACCCGTTGGATGAGCAGTACTTC.

This clonotype has just a few counts. V gene TRBV30 combines with J gene TRBJ2-3; 8 bases line up with TRBD2. The CDR3 is 12 amino acids. Germline CDR1 GTSNPN, CDR2 SVGIG (reference sequence). Trimming at V came to 5 bases and at J to 4 bases, leaving 2 bases not matched to a gene. The CDR3 DNA sequence: TGTGCCTGGGCGGGAGGTGCAGATACGCAGTATTTT. It codes for CAWAGGADTQYF.

V gene TRBV7-6 combines with J gene TRBJ2-5; D unresolved. Trimming took off 3 bases at V and 5 bases at J, with 22 bases between the two ends. The germline V gene encodes CDR1 SGHVS and CDR2 FNYEAQ. CDR3 length: 17 amino acids. CDR3 amino acids: CASSFVNSRRERETQYF. In DNA, the CDR3 is TGTGCCAGCAGCTTTGTGAACTCCCGAAGAGAACGGGAGACCCAGTACTTC.

This clonotype has just one count. The chain has TRBV15 and TRBJ2-3, with TRBD2 identical over 10 bases. CDR1 LNHNV and CDR2 YYDKDF come from the germline V gene (reference sequence). The ends lost 3 bases at V and 7 bases at J; junction bases unmatched: 13. The CDR3 extends over 17 amino acids. The CDR3 sequence: CATSSLKTSGTTYTQYF. In DNA, the CDR3 is TGTGCCACCAGCAGTCTCAAAACTAGCGGGACAACCTATACGCAGTATTTT.

Here the CDR3 DNA reads TGTGCCAGCAGCCTAAAGATTCAAGACAGTGCCTATAATTCACCCCTCCACTTT. Amino acid sequence: CASSLKIQDSAYNSPLHF. This chain uses TRBV5-5 with TRBJ1-6, with a weak D call TRBD1 (5 bases). V was clipped by 4 bases and J by 2 bases, with 19 bases between them. The CDR3 length is 18 residues. Germline CDR1 is SGHKS and CDR2 is YYEKEE (reference sequence).